This TCR beta chain was recorded in a study of patients and donors after allogeneic stem cell transplantation. TCRdb processed the RT-PCR reads anew with MiXCR; each CDR3 protein has one entry. The sample lists fewer than 500,000 distinct CDR3 sequences; approximately 16% were seen once. This clonotype was seen only a few times. V lost 6 bases and J lost 2, with 10 bases in between. The CDR3 consists of 14 residues. Germline CDR1 and CDR2: MNHEY and SMNVEV (reference sequence). The receptor was isolated from a human donor who was either an allogeneic HSCT recipient or a stem cell or donor lymphocyte infusion donor (not recorded which). It is not recorded whose cells these are; they may come from a transplant donor. Sequenced sample: blood, either unsorted or a sorted T cell fraction (not recorded which). The chain carries TRBV27 and TRBJ2-2, with D perhaps TRBD2 (5 bases). CDR3 loop: CASRKRINTGELFF. Written as DNA, the CDR3 is TGTGCCAGCAGAAAGCGGATAAACACCGGGGAGCTGTTTTTT.